The following is a T cell receptor (beta chain) sequence with its context. Its antigen is not known. This sample is drawn from a study of response to subunit inactivated influenza vaccine. Findings and limits, study-wide: That few new T cells are recruited by each seasonal influenza vaccination was the authors' suggestion.

Looked up from germline, CDR1 is SGHRS and CDR2 is YFSETQ. The CDR3 length is 15 residues. With V trimmed by 0 bases and J by 4 bases, 4 bases remained unmatched. Using its own MiXCR run on the RT-PCR reads, TCRdb lists one record per CDR3 protein. Counted here are a few hundred thousand distinct CDR3 sequences, approximately 11% occurring once; the ten biggest clones make up about 12%. The sequence was obtained from a man over 45 who received an inactivated influenza vaccine. The rearrangement uses TRBV5-1 and TRBJ2-1, with 7 positions matching TRBD1. Source: PBMCs from blood, taken 45 days after vaccination. The CDR3 DNA follows: TGCGCCAGCAGCTTGGTTGGGACAGATTACAATGAGCAGTTCTTC. Amino acid sequence: CASSLVGTDYNEQFF. Based on the CDR3 plus reference TRBV5-1 and TRBJ2-1, the full variable domain is KAGVTQTPRYLIKTRGQQVTLSCSPISGHRSVSWYQQTPGQGLQFLFEYFSETQRNKGNFPGRFSGRQFSNSRSEMNVSTLELGDSALYLCASSLVGTDYNEQFFGPGTRLTVL.